The 5 T cell receptor beta chains below all came from one sample that was sequenced in a study of shared clonotypes between healthy human individuals. The naive CD8 subset, CD45RO-negative cells positively selected for CCR7, excluded terminally differentiated effector memory CD45RA+ cells. Here immunoSEQ multiplex PCR was the method, and the copy in TCRdb shows in-frame clones only, minus some. This table holds about 2.2 million clones, about 92% found once. Material for sequencing was naive CD8+ T cells from PBMCs. All receptors derive from a man between 18 and 29 years old in good health. Some clones in this sample may be carry-over from other donors' samples.

This chain's CDR3 is CASSYSGLGGLHEQYF. The CDR3 bases are TGTGCCAGCAGTTACTCTGGTCTTGGGGGGCTCCACGAGCAGTACTTC. The chain couples TRBV6-6 to TRBJ2-7; the D call may be TRBD1 or TRBD2 (6 bases each). Trimming cost V 0 bases and J 5 bases, with 17 bases left between them. The germline V gene has CDR1 MNHNY and CDR2 SVGAGI (reference sequence). This CDR3 has 16 residues.

This rearrangement joins TRBV11-2 to TRBJ1-1; possibly TRBD1 for D (6 bases). Trimming took 6 bases from V and 5 from J, leaving 10 bases between them. Looked up from germline, CDR1 is SGHAT and CDR2 is FQNNGV. The CDR3 has 12 residues. The CDR3 sequence: CASSPGETEAFF. DNA of the CDR3: TGTGCCAGCAGTCCAGGGGAAACTGAAGCTTTCTTT. Filled out from reference TRBV11-2 and TRBJ1-1, the complete variable domain reads EAGVAQSPRYKIIEKRQSVAFWCNPISGHATLYWYQQILGQGPKLLIQFQNNGVVDDSQLPKDRFSAERLKGVDSTLKIQPAKLEDSAVYLCASSPGETEAFFGQGTRLTVV.

This clone was recorded only once. This sequence joins TRBV27 and TRBJ1-1, with D possibly matching TRBD1 (6 bases). The CDR3 is 16 residues long. V was cut by 3 bases and J by 1 base, with 15 bases left in between. Per the germline V gene, CDR1 is MNHEY and CDR2 is SMNVEV (reference sequence). CDR3 sequence (DNA): TGTGCCAGCAGTTTCCAACCTCTGGGACAGAACACTGAAGCTTTCTTT. Translated, it gives CASSFQPLGQNTEAFF.

For this clone: This sample also contains other DNA sequences that code for the same CDR3. This chain uses TRBV14 with TRBJ2-7; D call uncertain. The CDR3 extends over 12 amino acids. V gave up 1 base and J gave up 3 bases, with 4 bases separating them. CDR1 and CDR2 (germline): SGHDN, FVKESK. The CDR3 bases are TGTGCCAGCAGCCAAGTAGGCTACGAGCAGTACTTC. Amino acids: CASSQVGYEQYF.

The chain recombines TRBV9 with TRBJ2-2, with a possible D match to TRBD2 (5 bases). V gave up 4 bases and J gave up 6 bases, with 13 bases separating them. The CDR3 has 14 residues. In germline, CDR1 is SGDLS, CDR2 YYNGEE. CDR3 loop: CASSPEGRPGELFF. CDR3 DNA sequence: TGTGCCAGCAGCCCAGAGGGAAGGCCCGGGGAGCTGTTTTTT.